This TCR beta chain was retrieved from a study of identical twins. This CDR3 contains 16 residues. The germline V gene encodes CDR1 SGHRS and CDR2 YFSETQ. V lost 4 bases and J 5 bases, leaving 22 bases between the germline ends. Each CDR3 protein gets one entry after TCRdb re-called the 5' RACE reads with MiXCR. The sample has under 250,000 distinct CDR3 sequences; approximately 7.9% are singletons. This clonotype was seen at least ten times. The same sample was also used in a study of yellow fever vaccine responses in identical twins.

The sequenced material came from CD8+ T cells sorted from blood. This TCR derives from a woman between 18 and 29 years old in good health. V and J are TRBV5-1 and TRBJ2-7; D is uncertain. CDR3 sequence (DNA): TGCGCCAGCAGCCCGTTTGGAGTTGGGATTGTGGACGAGCAGTACTTC. Amino acids: CASSPFGVGIVDEQYF.